These 12 T cell receptor beta chains came from one sample sequenced in a study of T cell responses to AZD1222 COVID-19 vaccine. The protocol was immunoSEQ multiplex PCR, while the TCRdb copy is restricted to in-frame clones and leaves out a portion. Among 100,000 to 150,000 clones listed, more than 80% were seen once. Specimen: peripheral blood, collected on day 0 of AZD1222 vaccination. Receptor source: an adult in good health.

The chain combines TRBV7-2 with TRBJ2-7, with D tentatively TRBD1 (5 bases). The CDR3 spans 15 residues. V was clipped by 1 base and J by 2 bases, with 12 bases between them. Germline CDR1 reads SGHTA; CDR2 reads FQGNSA. CDR3 in amino acids: CASSLGGRTTYEQYF. In DNA, the CDR3 is TGTGCCAGCAGCTTAGGGGGCAGGACCACCTACGAGCAGTACTTC.

The chain joins TRBV28 to TRBJ1-6, with D tentatively TRBD1 (5 bases). CDR3 length: 13 amino acids. The V gene lost 6 bases and the J gene lost 8 bases, with 11 bases spanning the gap. CDR1 is MDHEN, CDR2 SYDVKM, per germline. CDR3 nucleotides: TGTGCCAGCAGGACAGCCTTTGATTCACCCCTCCACTTT. Its protein is CASRTAFDSPLHF. The entire variable domain, with the rest obtained from reference TRBV28 and TRBJ1-6, is as follows: DVKVTQSSRYLVKRTGEKVFLECVQDMDHENMFWYRQDPGLGLRLIYFSYDVKMKEKGDIPEGYSVSREKKERFSLILESASTNQTSMYLCASRTAFDSPLHFGNGTRLTVT.

The genes are TRBV11-3 and TRBJ2-1; a weak D match, TRBD2 (6 bases). Germline CDR1 SGHNT, CDR2 YENEEA. V lost 11 bases, J lost 9 bases, and 23 bases lay in between. The CDR3 is made up of 14 amino acids. The CDR3 protein is CAAWASGEEGEQFF. CDR3 DNA sequence: TGTGCCGCATGGGCCTCGGGAGAGGAGGGTGAGCAGTTCTTC.

The rearrangement links TRBV7-6 to TRBJ2-2; tentatively, D is TRBD2 (6 bases). V was cut by 7 bases and J by 0 bases, with 15 bases left in between. The CDR3 covers 16 residues. Germline lookup yields CDR1 SGHVS and CDR2 FNYEAQ. The CDR3 sequence: CASNNFPGANTGELFF. DNA of the CDR3: TGTGCCAGCAACAATTTCCCGGGGGCGAACACCGGGGAGCTGTTTTTT.

The chain couples TRBV28 to TRBJ2-7; the match to TRBD2 covers 14 bases. The trim removed 6 bases at V and 12 bases at J, leaving 10 bases unmatched. The germline V gene encodes CDR1 MDHEN and CDR2 SYDVKM. The CDR3 is made up of 14 amino acids. As DNA, the CDR3 is TGTGCCAGCAGGATGCCGGGACTAGCGGGAGTTGGGTACTTC. Translating gives CASRMPGLAGVGYF.

The chain is built from TRBV11-1 and TRBJ2-1; D is perhaps TRBD2 (6 bases). V lost 2 bases to trimming and J lost 5 bases, with 13 bases between them. This CDR3 is 15 amino acids long. The germline V gene has CDR1 SGHAT and CDR2 FQDESV (reference sequence). The CDR3 DNA sequence: TGTGCCAGCAGCTTATGGGGGGACGCTAACAATGAGCAGTTCTTC. Translating it yields CASSLWGDANNEQFF. Looking up the rest from reference TRBV11-1 and TRBJ2-1 gives the full variable domain: EAEVAQSPRYKITEKSQAVAFWCDPISGHATLYWYRQILGQGPELLVQFQDESVVDDSQLPKDRFSAERLKGVDSTLKIQPAELGDSAMYLCASSLWGDANNEQFFGPGTRLTVL.

The CDR3 protein is CASSLAGPQETQYF. The DNA of the CDR3 is TGTGCCAGCAGCTTAGCGGGGCCACAAGAGACCCAGTACTTC. V and J are TRBV7-2 and TRBJ2-5; the D gene is possibly TRBD1 (5 bases). V was shortened by 0 bases and J by 2 bases, with 7 bases between the two germline ends. The CDR3 covers 14 residues. CDR1 is SGHTA, CDR2 FQGNSA, per germline.

The V and J genes are TRBV7-8 and TRBJ2-7; 10 nucleotides agree with TRBD1. Per germline, CDR1 SGHVS and CDR2 FQNEAQ. The V gene end was trimmed by 5 bases and the J gene end by 4 bases; junction bases not matched to a gene: 8. The CDR3 consists of 15 residues. In DNA, the CDR3 is TGTGCCAGCAGCCAGGGGACAGGGGCGTATTACGAGCAGTACTTC. This gives the protein CASSQGTGAYYEQYF.

The J gene is TRBJ2-3, the V gene TRBV7-8, with D perhaps given as TRBD1 or TRBD2 (5 bases each). Germline assignment: CDR1 SGHVS and CDR2 FQNEAQ. This CDR3 spans 14 amino acids. The V and J ends lost 1 base and 11 bases respectively, with 16 bases between them. CDR3 loop: CASSLGDSGPRQYF. CDR3 coding DNA: TGTGCCAGCAGCTTAGGGGATTCGGGACCCAGGCAGTATTTT.

V gene TRBV28 combines with J gene TRBJ2-7, with 10 bases identical to TRBD1. Trimming at V came to 8 bases and at J to 0 bases, leaving 10 bases not matched to a gene. The CDR3 sequence is 16 residues long. Looked up from germline, CDR1 is MDHEN and CDR2 is SYDVKM. The CDR3: CASGKTGGYSSYEQYF. CDR3 DNA sequence: TGTGCCAGCGGAAAGACAGGGGGCTATAGCTCCTACGAGCAGTACTTC. The whole variable domain, filled in from reference TRBV28 and TRBJ2-7, reads DVKVTQSSRYLVKRTGEKVFLECVQDMDHENMFWYRQDPGLGLRLIYFSYDVKMKEKGDIPEGYSVSREKKERFSLILESASTNQTSMYLCASGKTGGYSSYEQYFGPGTRLTVT.

This rearrangement joins TRBV7-3 to TRBJ2-5; unclear D gene. Germline values: CDR1 SGHTA, CDR2 FQGTGA. CDR3 size: 13 residues. Trimming took off 4 bases at V and 5 bases at J, with 11 bases between the two ends. CDR3 residues: CASSSVEGETQYF. Here the CDR3 DNA reads TGTGCCAGCAGCTCGGTAGAAGGGGAGACCCAGTACTTC.

The CDR3 spells CASSLGSGLTEAFF. The CDR3, as DNA: TGCGCCAGCAGCTTGGGGTCGGGGCTCACTGAAGCTTTCTTT. This chain joins TRBV5-1 and TRBJ1-1; tentative D call: TRBD1 (5 bases). Per germline, CDR1 SGHRS and CDR2 YFSETQ. This CDR3 comprises 14 residues. Trimming removed 0 bases at V and 4 bases at J, with 10 bases between.